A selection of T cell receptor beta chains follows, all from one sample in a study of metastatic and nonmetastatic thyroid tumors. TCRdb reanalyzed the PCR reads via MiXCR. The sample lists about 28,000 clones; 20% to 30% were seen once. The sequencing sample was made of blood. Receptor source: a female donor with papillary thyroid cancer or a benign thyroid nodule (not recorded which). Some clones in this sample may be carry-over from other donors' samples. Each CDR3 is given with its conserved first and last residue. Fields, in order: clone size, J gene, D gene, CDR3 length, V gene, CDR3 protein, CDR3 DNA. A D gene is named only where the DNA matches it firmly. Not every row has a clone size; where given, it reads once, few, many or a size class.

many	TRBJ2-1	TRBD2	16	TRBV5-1	CASSLRWTSGNNEQFF	TGCGCCAGCAGCTTGAGGTGGACTAGCGGGAACAATGAGCAGTTCTTC
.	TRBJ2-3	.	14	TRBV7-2	CASSFVGAGDTQYF	TGTGCCAGCAGCTTTGTAGGGGCAGGGGATACGCAGTATTTT
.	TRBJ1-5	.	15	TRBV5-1	CASSPLRGANQAQHF	TGCGCCAGCAGCCCCCTTCGGGGAGCCAACCAGGCCCAGCATTTT
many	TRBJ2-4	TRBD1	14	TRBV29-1	CSVTGGASKNIQYF	TGCAGCGTCACAGGGGGCGCTTCCAAAAACATTCAGTACTTC
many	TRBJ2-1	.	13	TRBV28	CASSLDGYNEQFF	TGTGCCAGCAGTTTAGATGGGTACAATGAGCAGTTCTTC
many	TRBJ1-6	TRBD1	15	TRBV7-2	CASSLGQGSRSPLHF	TGTGCCAGCAGCTTAGGACAGGGCAGTAGATCACCCCTCCACTTT
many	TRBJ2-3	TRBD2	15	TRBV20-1	CSARTSGFSTDTQYF	TGCAGTGCTAGAACTAGCGGATTTAGCACAGATACGCAGTATTTT
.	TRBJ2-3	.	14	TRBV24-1	CATSVGLAADTQYF	TGTGCCACCAGTGTGGGCCTCGCGGCAGATACGCAGTATTTT
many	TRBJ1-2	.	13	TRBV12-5	CASGLGQAYGYTF	TGTGCTAGTGGTTTGGGACAGGCCTATGGCTACACCTTC
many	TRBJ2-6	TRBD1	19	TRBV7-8	CASSMDRPLLGSGANVLTF	TGTGCCAGCAGCATGGACAGGCCCCTACTCGGCTCTGGGGCCAACGTCCTGACTTTC
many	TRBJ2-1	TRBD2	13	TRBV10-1	CATELAGGGEQFF	TGCGCCACCGAGCTAGCGGGAGGTGGGGAGCAGTTCTTC
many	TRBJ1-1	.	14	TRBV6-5	CASSYSFQNTEAFF	TGTGCCAGCAGTTACTCGTTTCAGAACACTGAAGCTTTCTTT
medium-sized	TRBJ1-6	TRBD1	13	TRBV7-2	CASSLSRGAPLHF	TGTGCCAGCAGCTTAAGCAGGGGGGCACCCCTCCACTTT
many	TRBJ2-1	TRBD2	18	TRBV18	CASSPLTSHSGSYNEQFF	TGTGCCAGCTCACCACTGACTAGCCACTCGGGGTCCTACAATGAGCAGTTCTTC
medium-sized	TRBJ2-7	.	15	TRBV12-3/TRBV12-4	CASSSTSQGFYEQYF	TGTGCCAGCAGTTCGACCTCACAGGGTTTCTACGAGCAGTACTTC
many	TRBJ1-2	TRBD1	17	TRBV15	CATSRDRLVDRGTGYTF	TGTGCCACCAGCAGAGATCGGCTTGTTGACAGGGGAACGGGTTACACCTTC
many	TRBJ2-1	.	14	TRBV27	CASSLSGGLNEQFF	TGTGCCAGCAGTTTATCCGGGGGGCTCAATGAGCAGTTCTTC